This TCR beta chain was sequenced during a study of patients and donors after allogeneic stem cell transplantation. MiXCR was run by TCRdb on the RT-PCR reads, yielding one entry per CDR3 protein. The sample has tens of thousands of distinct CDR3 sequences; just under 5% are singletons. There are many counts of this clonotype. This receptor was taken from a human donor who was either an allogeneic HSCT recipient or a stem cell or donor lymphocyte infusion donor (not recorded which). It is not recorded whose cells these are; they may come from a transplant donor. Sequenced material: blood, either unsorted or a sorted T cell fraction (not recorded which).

The CDR3 loop reads CASSYREKLFF. DNA of the CDR3: TGTGCCAGCAGTTACCGAGAAAAACTGTTTTTT. J is TRBJ1-4 and V is TRBV6-6; D is unclear. The V and J ends lost 2 bases and 8 bases respectively, with 3 bases between them. The CDR3 extends over 11 amino acids. The germline gives CDR1 MNHNY, CDR2 SVGAGI (reference sequence).